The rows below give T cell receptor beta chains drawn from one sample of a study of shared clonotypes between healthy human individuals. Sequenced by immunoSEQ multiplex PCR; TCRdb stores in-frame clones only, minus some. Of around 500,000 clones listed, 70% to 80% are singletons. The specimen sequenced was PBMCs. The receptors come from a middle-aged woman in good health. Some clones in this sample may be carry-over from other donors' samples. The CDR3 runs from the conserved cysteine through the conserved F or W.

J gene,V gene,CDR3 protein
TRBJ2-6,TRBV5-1,CASSLDAPGANVLTF
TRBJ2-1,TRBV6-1,CASLRGLAVYNEQFF
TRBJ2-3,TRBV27,CASSLFGGGGYTQYF
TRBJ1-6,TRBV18,CASSPGTDPYNSPLHF
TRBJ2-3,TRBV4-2,CASSQQLARTDTQYF
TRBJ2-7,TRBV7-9,CASRVGESEQYF
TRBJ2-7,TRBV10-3,CAISGREGDPSYEQYF
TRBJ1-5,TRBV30,CAWSLRDRNNQPQHF
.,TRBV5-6,CASSLWTGSSYEQYF
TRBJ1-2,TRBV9,CASSVELTVGGNYGYTF
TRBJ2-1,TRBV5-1,CASRSKPGLADYNEQFF
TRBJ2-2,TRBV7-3,CASSPRHGLYTGELFF
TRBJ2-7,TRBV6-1,CASSRQGASYEQYF
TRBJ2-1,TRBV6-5,CASSPDRGRGNEQFF
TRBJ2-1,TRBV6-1,CASSERGTGSLDEQFF
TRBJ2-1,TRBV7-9,CASSLGAVWGDEQFF
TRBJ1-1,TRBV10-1,CASSESKGESTEAFF
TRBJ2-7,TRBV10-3,CAISGTTSGRAESSYEQYF
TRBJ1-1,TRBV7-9,CASSSLTGGSEAFF
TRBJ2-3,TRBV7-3,CASSQSRHTDTQYF
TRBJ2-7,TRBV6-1,CASIGGSRSYEQYF
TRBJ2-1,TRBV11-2,CASSLVPRPMIGSYNEQFF
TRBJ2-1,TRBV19,CASSPTSGSYNEQFF
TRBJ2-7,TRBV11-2,CASSLSVQYEQYF
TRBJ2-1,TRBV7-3,CASSRLAGHNEQFF
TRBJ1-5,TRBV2,CASRPLEGQPQHF
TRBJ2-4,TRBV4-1,CASSQFGVSAGVNIQYF
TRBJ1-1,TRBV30,CAWSITGIEAFF
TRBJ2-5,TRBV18,CASSLSGRAETQYF
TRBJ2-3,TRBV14,CASSPRFSGRLADTQYF
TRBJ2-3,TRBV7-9,CASSLYRRTSTDTQYF
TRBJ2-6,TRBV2,CASSLGTAGANVLTF
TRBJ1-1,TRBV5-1,CASSFQGVEAFF
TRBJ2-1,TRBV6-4,CASSESGTHGWNEQFF
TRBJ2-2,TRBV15,CATSFQSGRANTGELFF
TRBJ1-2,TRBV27,CASSLGYPGVYTF
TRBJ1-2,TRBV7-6,CASSPQTDPRGYTF
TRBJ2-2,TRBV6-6,CASNLGLAGGTGELFF
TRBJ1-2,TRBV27,CASSPDRGWYGYTF
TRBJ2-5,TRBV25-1,CASSPEETQYF
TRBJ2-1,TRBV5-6,CASSFAQTGGYEQFF
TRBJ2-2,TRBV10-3,CAISVNRPNTGELFF
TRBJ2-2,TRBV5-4,CASSSGCQTGELFF
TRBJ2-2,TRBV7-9,CASSPTGQGSAGELFF
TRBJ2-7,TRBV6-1,CASGRVYEQYF
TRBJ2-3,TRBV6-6,CASSIRTGGGTDTQYF
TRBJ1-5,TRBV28,CASNLVSGGRQPQHF
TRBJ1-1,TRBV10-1,CASSEPTGPRNTEAFF
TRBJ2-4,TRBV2,CASSEAELAVKNIQYF
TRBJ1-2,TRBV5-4,CASKGNGVYGYTF
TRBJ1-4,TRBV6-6,CASSSREAPGKLFF
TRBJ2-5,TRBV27,CASSLRRRGGQETQYF
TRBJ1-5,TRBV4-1,CASSQEGGLYNQPQHF
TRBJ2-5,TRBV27,CASSLASGRAKETQYF
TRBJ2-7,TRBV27,CASSPRNPYEQYF